This entry concerns a single TCR beta chain. Clones were read by immunoSEQ multiplex PCR, and TCRdb kept only the in-frame ones, dropping some. In the table there are approximately 99,000 clones, roughly 96% of which are singletons. This entry belongs to a study of technical replicates of blood from several donors. The CDR3 totals 15 residues. The V and J ends lost 5 bases and 0 bases, in that order; junction bases with no gene match: 3. Per germline, CDR1 SGHTA and CDR2 FQGNSA. This sequence joins TRBV7-2 and TRBJ2-7; 11 bases fit TRBD1. This TCR came from a human donor in good health. The material sequenced was T cells isolated from PBMCs. CDR3 residues: CASSPGQGASYEQYF. The CDR3 nucleotides are TGTGCCAGCAGCCCCGGACAGGGGGCCTCCTACGAGCAGTACTTC.